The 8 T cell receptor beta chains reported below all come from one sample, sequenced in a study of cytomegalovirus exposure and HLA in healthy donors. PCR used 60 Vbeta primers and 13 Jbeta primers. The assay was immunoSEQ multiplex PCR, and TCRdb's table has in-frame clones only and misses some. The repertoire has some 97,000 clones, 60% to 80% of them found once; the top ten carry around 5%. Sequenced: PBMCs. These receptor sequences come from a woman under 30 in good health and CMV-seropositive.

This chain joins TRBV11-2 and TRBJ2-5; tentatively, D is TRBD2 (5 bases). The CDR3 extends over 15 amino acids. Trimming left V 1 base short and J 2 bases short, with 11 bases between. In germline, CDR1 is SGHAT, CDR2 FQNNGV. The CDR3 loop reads CASSLGWGEQETQYF. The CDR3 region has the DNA TGTGCCAGCAGCTTAGGGTGGGGAGAACAAGAGACCCAGTACTTC.

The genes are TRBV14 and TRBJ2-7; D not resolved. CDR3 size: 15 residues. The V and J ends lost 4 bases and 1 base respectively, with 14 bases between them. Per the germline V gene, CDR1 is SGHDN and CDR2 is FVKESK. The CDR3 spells CASSLHDGGSYEQYF. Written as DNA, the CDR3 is TGTGCCAGCAGCCTCCATGATGGCGGTTCCTACGAGCAGTACTTC.

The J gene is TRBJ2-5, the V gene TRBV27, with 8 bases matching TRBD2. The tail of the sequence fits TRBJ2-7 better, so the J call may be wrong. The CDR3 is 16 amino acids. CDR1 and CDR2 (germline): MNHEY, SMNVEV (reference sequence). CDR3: CASSLSLAGYSYEQYF. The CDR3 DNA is TGTGCCAGCAGTTTATCGCTAGCGGGCTATTCCTACGAGCAGTACTTC.

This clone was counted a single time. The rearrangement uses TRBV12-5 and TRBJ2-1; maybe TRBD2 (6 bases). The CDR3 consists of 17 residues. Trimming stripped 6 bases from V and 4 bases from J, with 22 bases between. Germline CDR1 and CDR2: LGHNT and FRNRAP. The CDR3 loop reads CASGDPLASERYNEQFF. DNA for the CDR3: TGTGCTAGTGGGGATCCCCTGGCTAGCGAACGGTACAATGAGCAGTTCTTC.

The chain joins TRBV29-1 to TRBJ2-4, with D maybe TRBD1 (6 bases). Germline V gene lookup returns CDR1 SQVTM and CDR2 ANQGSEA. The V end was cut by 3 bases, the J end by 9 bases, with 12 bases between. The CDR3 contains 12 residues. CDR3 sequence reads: CSVDRQDGIQYF. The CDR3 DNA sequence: TGCAGCGTTGATCGACAGGACGGCATTCAGTACTTC.

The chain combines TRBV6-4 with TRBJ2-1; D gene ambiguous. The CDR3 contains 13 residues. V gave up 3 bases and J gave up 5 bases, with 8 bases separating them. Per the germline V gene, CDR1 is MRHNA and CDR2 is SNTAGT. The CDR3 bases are TGTGCCAGCAGTGATTTCGACAACAATGAGCAGTTCTTC. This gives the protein CASSDFDNNEQFF.

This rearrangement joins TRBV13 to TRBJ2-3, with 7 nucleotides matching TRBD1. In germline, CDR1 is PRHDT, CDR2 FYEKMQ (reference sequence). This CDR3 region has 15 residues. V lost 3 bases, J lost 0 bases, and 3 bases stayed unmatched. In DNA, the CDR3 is TGTGCCAGCAGCTTGGGGACAGAAAGCACAGATACGCAGTATTTT. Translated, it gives CASSLGTESTDTQYF.

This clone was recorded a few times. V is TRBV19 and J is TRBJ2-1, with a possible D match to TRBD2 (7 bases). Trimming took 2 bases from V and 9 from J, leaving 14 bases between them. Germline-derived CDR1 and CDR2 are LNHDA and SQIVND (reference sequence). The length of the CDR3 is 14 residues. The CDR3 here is CASSIYGGGGEQFF. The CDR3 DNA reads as TGTGCCAGTAGTATATATGGGGGGGGCGGTGAGCAGTTCTTC.